These T cell receptor beta chains were read from a single sample in a study of control samples from healthy donors and cancer patients. Assay used: immunoSEQ multiplex PCR; TCRdb lists only in-frame clones, some missing. Of about 120,000 clones listed, just under 90% are singletons. Sequencing was carried out using blood. Receptors originate from a young man in good health. Each CDR3 is given with its conserved first and last residue. D genes are given only for firm matches. Size values are once, few and many counts, or a class for expanded clones, and some rows have none.

clone_size	d_call	cdr3_length	v_call	j_call	cdr3_nt	cdr3_aa
.	.	13	TRBV18	TRBJ2-7	TGTGCCAGCTCACCAGCCGGAGGGTTCGAGCAGTACTTC	CASSPAGGFEQYF
.	TRBD2	20	TRBV24-1	TRBJ2-1	TGTGCCACCAGTGACCCAGGACTAGCGGGGGGAACCAGCTCCTACAATGAGCAGTTCTTC	CATSDPGLAGGTSSYNEQFF
.	TRBD1	16	TRBV9	TRBJ1-6	TGTGCCAGCAGCGTATCTCACCGACAGGGGGATTCACCCCTCCACTTT	CASSVSHRQGDSPLHF
.	TRBD2	14	TRBV20-1	TRBJ2-3	TGCAGTGCTAGTTCTAGCGGGGGCACAGATACGCAGTATTTT	CSASSSGGTDTQYF
.	.	15	TRBV6-6	TRBJ1-2	TGTGCCAGCAGTTACCGTCAGGGTGGGGAAGGTGGCTACACCTTC	CASSYRQGGEGGYTF
.	TRBD1	14	TRBV6-5	TRBJ1-5	TGTGCCAGCAGCGACCACAGGGGAGGACAGCCCCAGCATTTT	CASSDHRGGQPQHF
.	TRBD1	13	TRBV10-3	TRBJ1-3	TGTGCCAGTACAGGGGAGCCTGGAAACACCATATATTTT	CASTGEPGNTIYF
.	.	15	TRBV6-5	TRBJ1-2	TGTGCCAGCAGTTACGGCGTGAATGGGGACTATGGCTACACCTTC	CASSYGVNGDYGYTF
.	.	13	TRBV7-2	TRBJ1-5	TGTGCCAGCAGCTGGGACATCAATCAGCCCCAGCATTTT	CASSWDINQPQHF
.	.	11	TRBV30	TRBJ2-5	TGTGCCTGGAGTGTTGAGGAGACCCAGTACTTC	CAWSVEETQYF
.	TRBD1	17	TRBV3-1/TRBV3-2	TRBJ1-2	TGTGCCAGCAGCCACCGTCCCGGGACAGACGTTTTGGCTGGCTACACCTTC	CASSHRPGTDVLAGYTF
.	.	11	TRBV10-3	TRBJ1-1	TGTGCCATCAGTGAGTCCGCTGAAGCTTTCTTT	CAISESAEAFF
.	TRBD1	15	TRBV28	TRBJ2-3	TGTGCCAGCAGATCAGGGCAGGGGGCTGGAGATACGCAGTATTTT	CASRSGQGAGDTQYF
.	TRBD2	15	TRBV11-2	TRBJ2-1	TGTGCCAGCAGCGTAGGGACTAGCGGGGACAATGAGCAGTTCTTC	CASSVGTSGDNEQFF
.	TRBD2	15	TRBV18	TRBJ2-2	TGTGCCAGCTCACCACGCGAGCGGGGTGACGGGGAGCTGTTTTTT	CASSPRERGDGELFF
.	.	16	TRBV7-2	TRBJ1-5	TGTGCCAGCAGCTTAGGGGTCCCGTATAGCAATCAGCCCCAGCATTTT	CASSLGVPYSNQPQHF
.	.	16	TRBV7-2	TRBJ1-1	TGTGCCAGCAGCTTAGTGGATACGGGTAGCGGAACTGAAGCTTTCTTT	CASSLVDTGSGTEAFF
.	.	15	TRBV18	TRBJ1-3	TGTGCCACCGTCGCGGCGGCCAGCTCTGGAAACACCATATATTTT	CATVAAASSGNTIYF
.	.	14	TRBV6-1	TRBJ2-5	TGTGCCAGCAGTGAAGTTCTCTATGAAGAGACCCAGTACTTC	CASSEVLYEETQYF
.	.	15	TRBV11-1	TRBJ2-3	TGTGCCAGCACCCTCCTCGGGCTGAGCACAGATACGCAGTATTTT	CASTLLGLSTDTQYF
.	.	15	TRBV2	TRBJ2-2	TGTGCCAGCAGTTATCTTGGGTCCTCGGAAGGGGAGCTGTTTTTT	CASSYLGSSEGELFF
.	TRBD1	14	TRBV6-5	TRBJ2-2	TGTGCCAGCAGTTACAGGGGGCCGGCCGGGGAGCTGTTTTTT	CASSYRGPAGELFF
.	.	15	TRBV5-1	TRBJ1-2	TGCGCCAGCAGCTATGAAACCGACAGCGACTATGGCTACACCTTC	CASSYETDSDYGYTF
.	.	14	TRBV5-1	TRBJ2-2	TGCGCCAGCAGCCTGGGACCTTTTACCGGGGAGCTGTTTTTT	CASSLGPFTGELFF
.	.	14	TRBV12-5	TRBJ1-3	TGTGCTAGTGGGGGGGGAGGGCCTGGAAACACCATATATTTT	CASGGGGPGNTIYF
.	.	14	TRBV27	TRBJ1-1	TGTGCCAGCAGTCTTTCGCTCCCAGGCACTGAAGCTTTCTTT	CASSLSLPGTEAFF
.	.	15	TRBV7-9	TRBJ1-1	TGTGCCAGCAGCTTAGCTCCAGGGATGAACACTGAAGCTTTCTTT	CASSLAPGMNTEAFF
.	.	14	TRBV2	TRBJ1-1	TGTGCCAGTGGGGTGGGGCGTACGAACACTGAAGCTTTCTTT	CASGVGRTNTEAFF
.	.	13	TRBV30	TRBJ1-5	TGTGCCTGGAGTGGGTCCGATAATCAGCCCCAGCATTTT	CAWSGSDNQPQHF
.	.	15	TRBV5-1	TRBJ1-5	TGCGCCAGCAGCTTGGAGGACAGTAGCAATCAGCCCCAGCATTTT	CASSLEDSSNQPQHF
.	TRBD1	15	TRBV6-5	TRBJ1-6	TGTGCCAGCAGACTTGGGACAGGGGTTAATTCACCCCTCCACTTT	CASRLGTGVNSPLHF
.	.	12	TRBV12-3/TRBV12-4	TRBJ1-1	TGTGCCAGCAGCCCGAGGGGGACTGAAGCTTTCTTT	CASSPRGTEAFF
.	.	13	TRBV7-9	TRBJ1-2	TGTGCCAGCAGCTTGGGGGGGAGAGAAGACTACACCTTC	CASSLGGREDYTF
.	.	16	TRBV5-5	TRBJ1-5	TGTGCCAGCAGCTTGGCAGTAGTGACAGGCAATCAGCCCCAGCATTTT	CASSLAVVTGNQPQHF
once	.	14	TRBV10-3	TRBJ1-2	TGTGCCATCAGTGAAGGGGCTTCAAACTATGGCTACACCTTC	CAISEGASNYGYTF
.	.	17	TRBV25-1	TRBJ1-2	TGTGCCAGCAGTGACCACTCGGGGGGAAATAGGAGCTATGGCTACACCTTC	CASSDHSGGNRSYGYTF
.	.	13	TRBV2	TRBJ2-5	TGTGCCAGCAGTGAAGGAATCCAAGAGACCCAGTACTTC	CASSEGIQETQYF
.	.	16	TRBV18	TRBJ2-3	TGTGCCAGCTCACCGGCGAGTATAGAGTCCCTAGATACGCAGTATTTT	CASSPASIESLDTQYF
.	.	15	TRBV5-1	TRBJ1-5	TGCGCCAGCAGCTTGTATCCGAATAGCAATCAGCCCCAGCATTTT	CASSLYPNSNQPQHF
.	.	13	TRBV24-1	TRBJ2-2	TGTGCCACCAGTGCCGGGCCCGCCGGGGAGCTGTTTTTT	CATSAGPAGELFF
.	.	19	TRBV11-2	TRBJ2-1	TGTGCCAGCAGCTTAGAGTTGGAGGGACCCCTAAAGTCCTACAATGAGCAGTTCTTC	CASSLELEGPLKSYNEQFF
once	TRBD2	16	TRBV24-1	TRBJ2-7	TGTGCCACCAGTGACTCCGGACTAGCGGGGACCTACGAGCAGTACTTC	CATSDSGLAGTYEQYF
.	TRBD1	15	TRBV3-1/TRBV3-2	TRBJ1-2	TGTGCCAGCAGCCATCGGGACAGGGTGAGCTATGGCTACACCTTC	CASSHRDRVSYGYTF
.	.	15	TRBV12-5	TRBJ1-5	TGTGCTAGTGGTTTGGAGATGGCTAGCAATCAGCCCCAGCATTTT	CASGLEMASNQPQHF
.	.	16	TRBV23-1	TRBJ1-4	TGCGCCAGCAGTCAATCGAAAGGGGGTAGTCCTGAAAAACTGTTTTTT	CASSQSKGGSPEKLFF
few	TRBD1	15	TRBV27	TRBJ1-6	TGTGCCAGCAGCTTAACAGGGGGCTCTAATTCACCCCTCCACTTT	CASSLTGGSNSPLHF